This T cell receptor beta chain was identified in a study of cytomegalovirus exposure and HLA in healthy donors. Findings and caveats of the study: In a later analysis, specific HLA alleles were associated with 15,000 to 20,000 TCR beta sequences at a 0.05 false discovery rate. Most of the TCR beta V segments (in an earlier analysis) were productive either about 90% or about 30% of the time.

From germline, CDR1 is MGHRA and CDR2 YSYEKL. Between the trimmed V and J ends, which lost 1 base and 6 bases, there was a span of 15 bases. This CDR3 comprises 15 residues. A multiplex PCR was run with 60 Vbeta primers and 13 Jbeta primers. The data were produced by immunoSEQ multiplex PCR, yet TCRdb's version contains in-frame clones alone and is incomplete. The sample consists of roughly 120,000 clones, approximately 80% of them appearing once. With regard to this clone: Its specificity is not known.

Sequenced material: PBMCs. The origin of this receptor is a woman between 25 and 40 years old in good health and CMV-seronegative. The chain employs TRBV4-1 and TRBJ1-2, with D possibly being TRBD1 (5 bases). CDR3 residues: CASSQARAGLDGYTF. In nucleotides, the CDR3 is TGCGCCAGCAGCCAAGCCCGGGCAGGGCTTGATGGCTACACCTTC.